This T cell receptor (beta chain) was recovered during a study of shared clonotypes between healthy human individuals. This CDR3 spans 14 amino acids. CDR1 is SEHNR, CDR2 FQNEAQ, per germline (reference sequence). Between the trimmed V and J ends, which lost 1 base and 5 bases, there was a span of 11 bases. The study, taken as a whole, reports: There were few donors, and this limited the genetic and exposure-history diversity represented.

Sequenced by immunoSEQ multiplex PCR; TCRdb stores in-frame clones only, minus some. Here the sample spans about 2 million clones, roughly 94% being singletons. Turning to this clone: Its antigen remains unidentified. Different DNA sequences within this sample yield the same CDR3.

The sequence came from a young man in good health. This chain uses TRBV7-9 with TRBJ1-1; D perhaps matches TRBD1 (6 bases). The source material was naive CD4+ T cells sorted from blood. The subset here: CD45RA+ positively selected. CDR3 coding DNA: TGTGCCAGCAGCTTAGGTCAGGGGAGGACTGAAGCTTTCTTT. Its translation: CASSLGQGRTEAFF.